These T cell receptor beta chains were read from a single sample in a study of blood T cell repertoires in COVID-19. Some clones are missing from TCRdb's copy, which holds only in-frame ones; the method was immunoSEQ multiplex PCR. The sample shows roughly 190,000 clones, roughly 80% of them seen only once. The sample consisted of peripheral blood. The receptors were gathered from a woman aged 55-70 years with COVID-19, enrolled during active disease. Both conserved end residues are part of each CDR3. Fields, in order: CDR3 DNA, CDR3 protein, clone size, V gene, J gene, D gene. A D gene is named only where the DNA matches it firmly. Clone size is shown for a subset of rows, as once, few, many or a class of expanded clone.

cdr3_nt: TGTGCCAGCAGTCGGGGTACAGGGGGTTACGAGGATGAAAAACTGTTTTTT; cdr3_aa: CASSRGTGGYEDEKLFF; clone_size: once; v_call: TRBV27; j_call: TRBJ1-4; d_call: TRBD1
cdr3_nt: TGTGCCAGCAGTTTATCCCTAGCGGTATCGGGGAATGAGCAGTTCTTC; cdr3_aa: CASSLSLAVSGNEQFF; clone_size: once; v_call: TRBV27; j_call: TRBJ2-1; d_call: TRBD2
cdr3_nt: TGTGCCAGCACCTCCCCGGGCTCTGTAAGGGGTGGCTACACCTTC; cdr3_aa: CASTSPGSVRGGYTF; clone_size: .; v_call: TRBV7-2; j_call: TRBJ1-2; d_call: .
cdr3_nt: TGTGCCAGCAGCCTCCGGGACAGCTTTAACTATGGCTACACCTTC; cdr3_aa: CASSLRDSFNYGYTF; clone_size: .; v_call: TRBV3-1/TRBV3-2; j_call: TRBJ1-2; d_call: TRBD1
cdr3_nt: TGTGCCAGTAGTGGGGGACAGATTAGAAATCAGCCCCAGCATTTT; cdr3_aa: CASSGGQIRNQPQHF; clone_size: .; v_call: TRBV19; j_call: TRBJ1-5; d_call: TRBD1
cdr3_nt: TGCGCCAGCAGCCGTAGAGAAGGGGCCTACGAGCAGTACTTC; cdr3_aa: CASSRREGAYEQYF; clone_size: once; v_call: TRBV5-1; j_call: TRBJ2-7; d_call: .
cdr3_nt: TGTGCCAGCAGCTTGACCGGACAGAACTATGGCTACACCTTC; cdr3_aa: CASSLTGQNYGYTF; clone_size: .; v_call: TRBV5-4; j_call: TRBJ1-2; d_call: .
cdr3_nt: TGCGCCAGCAGCCAACAACTAGCGGGAGGGCCCCATGAGCAGTTCTTC; cdr3_aa: CASSQQLAGGPHEQFF; clone_size: .; v_call: TRBV4-3; j_call: TRBJ2-1; d_call: TRBD2
cdr3_nt: TGTGCCAGCACCCGTAGGGCGGGAGGGCCCTCCGGGGAGACCCAGTACTTC; cdr3_aa: CASTRRAGGPSGETQYF; clone_size: .; v_call: TRBV9; j_call: TRBJ2-5; d_call: TRBD2
cdr3_nt: TGTGCCAGCAGTCCTTATGGGACTAGCGGGACCCCTTTGAACACCGGGGAGCTGTTTTTT; cdr3_aa: CASSPYGTSGTPLNTGELFF; clone_size: .; v_call: TRBV27; j_call: TRBJ2-2; d_call: TRBD2
cdr3_nt: TGTGCCAGCAGTTATCAGGGCCGAGCTTTCTTT; cdr3_aa: CASSYQGRAFF; clone_size: .; v_call: TRBV6-5; j_call: TRBJ1-1; d_call: .
cdr3_nt: TGTGCCAGTAACGGGTTACAGGGTTCTTATGGCTACACCTTC; cdr3_aa: CASNGLQGSYGYTF; clone_size: .; v_call: TRBV19; j_call: TRBJ1-2; d_call: .
cdr3_nt: TGCGCCAGCAGCTCTCGGACAGGGGGGGATACGCAGTATTTT; cdr3_aa: CASSSRTGGDTQYF; clone_size: once; v_call: TRBV5-1; j_call: TRBJ2-3; d_call: TRBD1
cdr3_nt: TGCGCCAGCAGCTTGATTGGGGGCTCAGGCTATGGCTACACCTTC; cdr3_aa: CASSLIGGSGYGYTF; clone_size: .; v_call: TRBV5-1; j_call: TRBJ1-2; d_call: .
cdr3_nt: TGCGCCAGCAGCCAGGGACAGGGGGCCCTTCAGCCCCAGCATTTT; cdr3_aa: CASSQGQGALQPQHF; clone_size: once; v_call: TRBV4-1; j_call: TRBJ1-5; d_call: TRBD1
cdr3_nt: TGTGCCAGCAGCTCCCTGAGGGGACAGGGGACCTACGAGCAGTACTTC; cdr3_aa: CASSSLRGQGTYEQYF; clone_size: .; v_call: TRBV11-2; j_call: TRBJ2-7; d_call: TRBD1
cdr3_nt: TGTGCCAGCAGCTTGGGAGCCGACAGGGTAGTCTCACCCCTCCACTTT; cdr3_aa: CASSLGADRVVSPLHF; clone_size: .; v_call: TRBV5-5; j_call: TRBJ1-6; d_call: TRBD1
cdr3_nt: TGTGCCAGCAGTACCGGGACAGGGGTTACCGTTAATGAAAAACTGTTTTTT; cdr3_aa: CASSTGTGVTVNEKLFF; clone_size: few; v_call: TRBV28; j_call: TRBJ1-4; d_call: TRBD1
cdr3_nt: TGTGCCAGCAGTATAAACCGGTCTGGAAACACCATATATTTT; cdr3_aa: CASSINRSGNTIYF; clone_size: .; v_call: TRBV6-5; j_call: TRBJ1-3; d_call: .
cdr3_nt: TGTGCCAGCAGTTTTTTCACCAGGGACACTGAAGCTTTCTTT; cdr3_aa: CASSFFTRDTEAFF; clone_size: .; v_call: TRBV28; j_call: TRBJ1-1; d_call: .
cdr3_nt: TGTGCCAGCACCATACAGGGGAATCAGCCCCAGCATTTT; cdr3_aa: CASTIQGNQPQHF; clone_size: few; v_call: TRBV21-1; j_call: TRBJ1-5; d_call: .
cdr3_nt: TGTGCCAGTACCGAGGGTGGAAGAGACACCATATATTTT; cdr3_aa: CASTEGGRDTIYF; clone_size: .; v_call: TRBV19; j_call: TRBJ1-3; d_call: .
cdr3_nt: TGTGCCAGCAGCCAAGAAAGGGGGCAGGGTAATGAGCAGTTCTTC; cdr3_aa: CASSQERGQGNEQFF; clone_size: .; v_call: TRBV4-2; j_call: TRBJ2-1; d_call: TRBD1
cdr3_nt: TGTGCCAGCAGCTTGAGTGGGACAGTATATAATTCACCCCTCCACTTT; cdr3_aa: CASSLSGTVYNSPLHF; clone_size: .; v_call: TRBV5-5; j_call: TRBJ1-6; d_call: TRBD1
cdr3_nt: TGTGCCAGCTCCCCCGGCAGACAGAACACTGAAGCTTTCTTT; cdr3_aa: CASSPGRQNTEAFF; clone_size: .; v_call: TRBV18; j_call: TRBJ1-1; d_call: .
cdr3_nt: TGCGCCAGCTGTTCTGCGGGGGTCCCCACAGATACGCAGTATTTT; cdr3_aa: CASCSAGVPTDTQYF; clone_size: .; v_call: TRBV5-1; j_call: TRBJ2-3; d_call: TRBD2
cdr3_nt: TGTGCCAGCAGCTTAGGCGGTCTGATTTACACCGGGGAGCTGTTTTTT; cdr3_aa: CASSLGGLIYTGELFF; clone_size: once; v_call: TRBV5-6; j_call: TRBJ2-2; d_call: .
cdr3_nt: TGCAGTGCTAGTGCTAGCGGGAGAGGTACCGGGGAGCTGTTTTTT; cdr3_aa: CSASASGRGTGELFF; clone_size: once; v_call: TRBV20-1; j_call: TRBJ2-2; d_call: TRBD2
cdr3_nt: TGTGCCAGCAGTGATGGGCCCGGCCCCAGTGGCTACACCTTC; cdr3_aa: CASSDGPGPSGYTF; clone_size: .; v_call: TRBV6-1; j_call: TRBJ1-2; d_call: .
cdr3_nt: TGCGCCAGCAGCTCCAGGCTGGCCGACCTCTCTGGGGCCAACGTCCTGACTTTC; cdr3_aa: CASSSRLADLSGANVLTF; clone_size: .; v_call: TRBV5-1; j_call: TRBJ2-6; d_call: .
cdr3_nt: TGCGCCAGCAGCCCCTCGGGTCTAGCCAAAAACATTCAGTACTTC; cdr3_aa: CASSPSGLAKNIQYF; clone_size: many; v_call: TRBV5-1; j_call: TRBJ2-4; d_call: .
cdr3_nt: TGCGCCAGCAGCTTTTCTGGGCAGGGGATCAATTCACCCCTCCACTTT; cdr3_aa: CASSFSGQGINSPLHF; clone_size: .; v_call: TRBV5-1; j_call: TRBJ1-6; d_call: .
cdr3_nt: TGTGCCAGCAGCTTCGGGACAGGGGTTCGAGGCTACACCTTC; cdr3_aa: CASSFGTGVRGYTF; clone_size: .; v_call: TRBV3-1/TRBV3-2; j_call: TRBJ1-2; d_call: TRBD1
cdr3_nt: TGTGCCAGCAGACCCACAGGGACGAATGAAAAACTGTTTTTT; cdr3_aa: CASRPTGTNEKLFF; clone_size: .; v_call: TRBV3-1/TRBV3-2; j_call: TRBJ1-4; d_call: .
cdr3_nt: TGTGCCACCAGCAGAGACGCTACAGGGGTCGAGGGCTACACCTTC; cdr3_aa: CATSRDATGVEGYTF; clone_size: few; v_call: TRBV15; j_call: TRBJ1-2; d_call: TRBD1
cdr3_nt: TGTGCCAGCAGCCGGACTAGAGACGAGCAGTACTTC; cdr3_aa: CASSRTRDEQYF; clone_size: .; v_call: TRBV3-1/TRBV3-2; j_call: TRBJ2-7; d_call: TRBD2
cdr3_nt: TGTGCCAGCAGCCAATCGGAGCTCACCGAGCAGTTCTTC; cdr3_aa: CASSQSELTEQFF; clone_size: .; v_call: TRBV16; j_call: TRBJ2-1; d_call: .
cdr3_nt: TGTGCCAGCAGCCAAGTCTTATCTAGCGCCGAGACCCAGTACTTC; cdr3_aa: CASSQVLSSAETQYF; clone_size: .; v_call: TRBV3-1/TRBV3-2; j_call: TRBJ2-5; d_call: .
cdr3_nt: TGTGCCAGCAGTCCTACTAGCGGGGGGGCCAATGAGCAGTTCTTC; cdr3_aa: CASSPTSGGANEQFF; clone_size: many; v_call: TRBV6-4; j_call: TRBJ2-1; d_call: TRBD2
cdr3_nt: TGTGCCAGCAGTTTAAGGAGAGGGAGCACAGATACGCAGTATTTT; cdr3_aa: CASSLRRGSTDTQYF; clone_size: .; v_call: TRBV27; j_call: TRBJ2-3; d_call: .
cdr3_nt: TGTGCCAGCAGAACGGTCCAACTTCTCTCCTACGAGCAGTACTTC; cdr3_aa: CASRTVQLLSYEQYF; clone_size: .; v_call: TRBV2; j_call: TRBJ2-7; d_call: .
cdr3_nt: TGTGCCAGCCGTTTACAAGGGGACGGGGGGACCGGGGAGCTGTTTTTT; cdr3_aa: CASRLQGDGGTGELFF; clone_size: .; v_call: TRBV6-2/TRBV6-3; j_call: TRBJ2-2; d_call: TRBD2
cdr3_nt: TGTGCCAGCAGCCAAGGGGACAGCAGACAAGAGACCCAGTACTTC; cdr3_aa: CASSQGDSRQETQYF; clone_size: .; v_call: TRBV3-1/TRBV3-2; j_call: TRBJ2-5; d_call: TRBD1
cdr3_nt: TGTGCCAGCAGTTCAGGGGGCCCGAGGACTGAAGCTTTCTTT; cdr3_aa: CASSSGGPRTEAFF; clone_size: few; v_call: TRBV6-4; j_call: TRBJ1-1; d_call: TRBD1
cdr3_nt: TGTGCCAGCAGCTCCTCCTATAACAATGAGCAGTTCTTC; cdr3_aa: CASSSSYNNEQFF; clone_size: .; v_call: TRBV7-2; j_call: TRBJ2-1; d_call: .
cdr3_nt: TGTGCCAGCAGTTTGGGAGGACAGGTTAATGGCTACACCTTC; cdr3_aa: CASSLGGQVNGYTF; clone_size: .; v_call: TRBV28; j_call: TRBJ1-2; d_call: TRBD1
cdr3_nt: TGTGCCAGCAGCCCCCTTCGGGGGGGGTTTGGCGGCTACACCTTC; cdr3_aa: CASSPLRGGFGGYTF; clone_size: .; v_call: TRBV11-2; j_call: TRBJ1-2; d_call: .
cdr3_nt: TGTGCCAGCAGCCAGGTCGGGGGGATCGATACGCAGTATTTT; cdr3_aa: CASSQVGGIDTQYF; clone_size: .; v_call: TRBV14; j_call: TRBJ2-3; d_call: TRBD2
cdr3_nt: TGTGCCTGGAGCCCCCGCGGACTGACCAATGAAAAACTGTTTTTT; cdr3_aa: CAWSPRGLTNEKLFF; clone_size: once; v_call: TRBV30; j_call: TRBJ1-4; d_call: .
cdr3_nt: TGTGCCAGCAGTTTGACAGTTTTCCAAGAGACCCAGTACTTC; cdr3_aa: CASSLTVFQETQYF; clone_size: .; v_call: TRBV28; j_call: TRBJ2-5; d_call: .
cdr3_nt: TGTGCCAGCAGCTTAGAGGGGACTAGCGGGAGGTATGAGCAGTTCTTC; cdr3_aa: CASSLEGTSGRYEQFF; clone_size: many; v_call: TRBV7-2; j_call: TRBJ2-1; d_call: TRBD2